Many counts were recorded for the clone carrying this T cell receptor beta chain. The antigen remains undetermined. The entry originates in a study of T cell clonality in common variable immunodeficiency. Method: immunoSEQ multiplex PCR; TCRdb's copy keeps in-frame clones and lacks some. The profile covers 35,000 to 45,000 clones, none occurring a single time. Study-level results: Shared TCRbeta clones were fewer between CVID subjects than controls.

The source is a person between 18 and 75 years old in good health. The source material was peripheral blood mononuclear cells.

The CDR3 loop reads CASSLVLAGDEQFF. Incomplete CDR3 DNA: TGTGCCAGCAGCTTAGTACTAGCGGGGGATGAG. V and J are TRBV11-2 and TRBJ2-1; 11 nucleotides line up with TRBD2. The read ends 3 residues shy of where the CDR3 ends; the end is completed using the germline J gene. The CDR3 runs 14 residues. Losses at the gene ends were 1 base for V and 8 bases for J; bases not matched to a gene: 1. The germline gives CDR1 SGHAT, CDR2 FQNNGV.